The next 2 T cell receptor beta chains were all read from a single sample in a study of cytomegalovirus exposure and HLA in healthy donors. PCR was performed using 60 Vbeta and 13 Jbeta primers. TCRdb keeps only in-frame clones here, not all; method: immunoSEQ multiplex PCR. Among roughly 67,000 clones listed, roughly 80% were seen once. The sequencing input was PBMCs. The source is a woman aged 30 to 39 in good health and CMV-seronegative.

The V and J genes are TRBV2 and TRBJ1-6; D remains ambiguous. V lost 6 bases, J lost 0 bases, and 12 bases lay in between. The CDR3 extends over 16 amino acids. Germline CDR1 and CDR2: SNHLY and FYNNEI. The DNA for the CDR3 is TGTGCCAGCAGGGAGGACTTGAGCTCCTATAATTCACCCCTCCACTTT. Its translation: CASREDLSSYNSPLHF. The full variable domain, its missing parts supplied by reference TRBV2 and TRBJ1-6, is EPEVTQTPSHQVTQMGQEVILRCVPISNHLYFYWYRQILGQKVEFLVSFYNNEISEKSEIFDDQFSVERPDGSNFTLKIRSTKLEDSAMYFCASREDLSSYNSPLHFGNGTRLTVT.

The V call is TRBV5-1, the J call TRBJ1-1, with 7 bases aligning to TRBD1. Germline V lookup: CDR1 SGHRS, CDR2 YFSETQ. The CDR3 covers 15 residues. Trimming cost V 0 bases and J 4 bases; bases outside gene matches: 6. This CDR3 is CASSLVGGAGTEAFF. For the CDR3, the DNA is TGCGCCAGCAGCTTGGTAGGGGGCGCGGGCACTGAAGCTTTCTTT.